The 11 T cell receptor beta chains presented below share a single source sample, sequenced in a study of blood T cell repertoires in COVID-19. TCRdb keeps only in-frame clones here, not all; method: immunoSEQ multiplex PCR. The sample has hundreds of thousands of clones; approximately 84% are singletons. The sequencing input was peripheral blood. The source of these receptors is a man in his fifties with acute or convalescent COVID-19.

The rearrangement links TRBV18 to TRBJ2-2; 7 positions agree with TRBD1. The CDR3 runs to 16 residues. Germline V CDR1 and CDR2: KGHSH, LQKENI. The V segment lost 3 bases and the J segment 0 bases; nucleotides outside the gene matches: 4. CDR3 DNA sequence: TGTGCCAGCTCACCCCCGGGACAGCCGAACACCGGGGAGCTGTTTTTT. Translated, it gives CASSPPGQPNTGELFF.

The chain recombines TRBV12-3 or TRBV12-4 with TRBJ1-5; unclear D gene. Deletions cut 7 bases from V and 1 base from J, with 8 bases between. This CDR3 comprises 13 residues. The CDR3 region is CASTRESNQPQHF. CDR3 DNA sequence: TGTGCCAGCACAAGAGAAAGCAATCAGCCCCAGCATTTT.

This clone was detected once. The chain recombines TRBV9 with TRBJ2-3, with D tentatively TRBD2 (7 bases). CDR3 length: 14 residues. Trimming took off 6 bases at V and 3 bases at J, with 14 bases between the two ends. The germline CDR1 and CDR2 sequences are SGDLS and YYNGEE. The CDR3 DNA sequence: TGTGCCAGCAAGGGGGGGACCGCGACAGATACGCAGTATTTT. Encoded protein: CASKGGTATDTQYF.

The rearrangement uses TRBV13 and TRBJ1-2; 8 nucleotides line up with TRBD1. The CDR3 covers 14 residues. V gave up 0 bases and J gave up 8 bases; unmatched junction bases: 5. Looked up from germline, CDR1 is PRHDT and CDR2 is FYEKMQ (reference sequence). The CDR3 protein is CASSLGRQGWGYTF. The CDR3 DNA follows: TGTGCCAGCAGCTTAGGAAGACAGGGGTGGGGCTACACCTTC.

The rearrangement links TRBV5-1 to TRBJ2-5, with a weak D call TRBD2 (5 bases). V lost 4 bases, J lost 2 bases, and 15 bases lay in between. The CDR3 consists of 15 residues. CDR1 is SGHRS and CDR2 is YFSETQ in the germline V gene. The CDR3 loop is CASSPTKPGQETQYF. CDR3 coding DNA: TGCGCCAGCAGCCCCACCAAACCGGGGCAAGAGACCCAGTACTTC.

The rearrangement links TRBV18 to TRBJ2-7; D possibly corresponds to TRBD2 (5 bases). CDR1 is KGHSH and CDR2 is LQKENI in the germline V gene. The CDR3 has 15 amino acids. V was trimmed by 0 bases and J by 3 bases, leaving 12 bases between them. CDR3 DNA: TGTGCCAGCTCACCACCGGGCGGGCGACTCTACGAGCAGTACTTC. Translation: CASSPPGGRLYEQYF.

The J gene is TRBJ2-5, the V gene TRBV7-8, with 12 bases lining up with TRBD2. Germline V gene data show CDR1 as SGHVS and CDR2 as FQNEAQ. The CDR3 runs to 17 residues. Trimming cost V 1 base and J 1 base; bases outside gene matches: 4. CDR3 sequence: CASSLVGTSGPQETQYF. CDR3 coding DNA: TGTGCCAGCAGCTTAGTCGGGACTAGCGGGCCCCAAGAGACCCAGTACTTC.

This chain links TRBV2 with TRBJ2-3, with 8 bases identical to TRBD2. The CDR3 extends over 15 amino acids. Germline V gene data show CDR1 as SNHLY and CDR2 as FYNNEI. Trimming removed 7 bases from V and 2 bases from J; junction bases left unmatched: 8. CDR3 in amino acids: CASTGLAALTDTQYF. CDR3 DNA: TGTGCCAGCACTGGACTAGCCGCACTCACAGATACGCAGTATTTT.

The chain combines TRBV5-1 with TRBJ2-5; D may be TRBD2 (6 bases). Between the trimmed V and J ends, which lost 5 bases and 2 bases, there was a span of 16 bases. CDR1 SGHRS and CDR2 YFSETQ come from the germline V gene. CDR3 length equals 15 residues. Written as DNA, the CDR3 is TGCGCCAGCAGTCTCTCGGGGGAGCAACAAGAGACCCAGTACTTC. It encodes CASSLSGEQQETQYF.

The CDR3 reads CASSQFGGQETQYF. CDR3 bases: TGCGCCAGCAGCCAGTTTGGGGGGCAAGAGACCCAGTACTTC. The chain employs TRBV4-1 and TRBJ2-5; tentatively, D is TRBD2 (6 bases). Looked up from germline, CDR1 is MGHRA and CDR2 is YSYEKL. With 3 bases removed from V and 2 bases from J, the gap between germline ends came to 10 bases. This CDR3 is built from 14 residues.

This chain links TRBV7-3 with TRBJ2-3; 8 nucleotides agree with TRBD1. From germline, CDR1 is SGHTA and CDR2 FQGTGA. This CDR3 has 16 amino acids. The junction had 2 bases not matched to a gene; V was cut back by 0 bases and J by 0 bases. This CDR3 reads CASSLTRTGSTDTQYF. CDR3 DNA: TGTGCCAGCAGCTTAACTAGGACAGGGAGCACAGATACGCAGTATTTT. Full variable domain (missing parts from reference TRBV7-3 and TRBJ2-3): GAGVSQTPSNKVTEKGKYVELRCDPISGHTALYWYRQSLGQGPEFLIYFQGTGAADDSGLPNDRFFAVRPEGSVSTLKIQRTERGDSAVYLCASSLTRTGSTDTQYFGPGTRLTVL.